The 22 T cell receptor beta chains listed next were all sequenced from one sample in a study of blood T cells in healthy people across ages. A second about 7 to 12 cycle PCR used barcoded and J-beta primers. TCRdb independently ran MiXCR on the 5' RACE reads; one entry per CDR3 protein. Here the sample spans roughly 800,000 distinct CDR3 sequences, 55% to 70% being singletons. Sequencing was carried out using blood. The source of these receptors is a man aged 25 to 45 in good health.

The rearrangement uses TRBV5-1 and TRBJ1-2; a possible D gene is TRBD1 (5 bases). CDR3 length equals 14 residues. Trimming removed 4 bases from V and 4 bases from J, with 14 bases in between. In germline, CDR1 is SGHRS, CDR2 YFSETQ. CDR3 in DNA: TGCGCCAGCAGCCCACTGCAGGGCGCCTATGGCTACACCTTC. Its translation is CASSPLQGAYGYTF.

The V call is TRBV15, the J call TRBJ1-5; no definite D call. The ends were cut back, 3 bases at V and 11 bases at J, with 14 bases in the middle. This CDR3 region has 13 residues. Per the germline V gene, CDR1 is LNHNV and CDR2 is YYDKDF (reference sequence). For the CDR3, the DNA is TGTGCCACCAGCAGGATGGTCGGATCGGCCCAGCATTTT. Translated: CATSRMVGSAQHF.

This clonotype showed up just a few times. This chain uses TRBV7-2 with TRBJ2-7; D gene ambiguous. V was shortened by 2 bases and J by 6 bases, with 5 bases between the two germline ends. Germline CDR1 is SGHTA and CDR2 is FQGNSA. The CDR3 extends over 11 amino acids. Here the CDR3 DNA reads TGTGCCAGCAGCTTATGGTCCGAGCAGTACTTC. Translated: CASSLWSEQYF.

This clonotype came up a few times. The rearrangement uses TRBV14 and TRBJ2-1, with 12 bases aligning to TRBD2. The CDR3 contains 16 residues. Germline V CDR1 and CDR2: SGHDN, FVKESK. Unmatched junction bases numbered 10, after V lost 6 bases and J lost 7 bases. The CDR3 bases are TGTGCCAGCAGTCCGACTAGCGGGGGATTCGAGAATGAGCAGTTCTTC. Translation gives CASSPTSGGFENEQFF.

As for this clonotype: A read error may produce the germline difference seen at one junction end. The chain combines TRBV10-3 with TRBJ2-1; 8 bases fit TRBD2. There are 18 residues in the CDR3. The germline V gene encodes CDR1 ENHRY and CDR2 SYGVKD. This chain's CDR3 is CTISESGVLPGLGNEQFF. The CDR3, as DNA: TGTACCATCAGTGAGTCAGGCGTCTTGCCGGGACTAGGCAATGAGCAGTTCTTC.

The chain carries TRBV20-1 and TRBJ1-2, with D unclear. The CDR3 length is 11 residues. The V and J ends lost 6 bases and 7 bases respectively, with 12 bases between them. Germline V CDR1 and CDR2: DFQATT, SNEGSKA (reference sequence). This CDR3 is CSAGTEGGYTF. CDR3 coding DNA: TGCAGTGCGGGAACAGAGGGTGGCTACACCTTC.

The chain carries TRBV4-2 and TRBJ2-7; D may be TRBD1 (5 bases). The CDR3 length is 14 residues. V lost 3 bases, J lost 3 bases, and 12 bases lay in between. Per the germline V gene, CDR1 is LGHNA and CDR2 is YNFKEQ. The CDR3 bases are TGTGCCAGCAGCCAGTTAGGGGCAAACTACGAGCAGTACTTC. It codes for CASSQLGANYEQYF.

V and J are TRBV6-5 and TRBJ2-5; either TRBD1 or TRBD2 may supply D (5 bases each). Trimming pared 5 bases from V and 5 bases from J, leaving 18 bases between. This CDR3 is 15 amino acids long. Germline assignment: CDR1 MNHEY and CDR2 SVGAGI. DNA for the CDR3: TGTGCCAGCAGTCGTACTCCAGGGCAGCGGGAGACCCAGTACTTC. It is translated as CASSRTPGQRETQYF.

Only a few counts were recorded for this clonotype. The CDR3 sequence is CSARGPAGLYTF. The CDR3 DNA is TGCAGCGCTCGAGGTCCCGCAGGACTCTACACCTTC. The chain recombines TRBV29-1 with TRBJ1-2; no clear D gene. Trimming stripped 7 bases from V and 10 bases from J, with 19 bases between. This CDR3 is built from 12 residues. CDR1 and CDR2 from the germline V gene are SQVTM and ANQGSEA.

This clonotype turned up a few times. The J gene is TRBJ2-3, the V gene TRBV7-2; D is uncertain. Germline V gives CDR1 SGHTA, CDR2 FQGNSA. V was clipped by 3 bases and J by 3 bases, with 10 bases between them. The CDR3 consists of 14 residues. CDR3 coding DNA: TGTGCCAGCAGCTTTGGGCTAGTGACAGATACGCAGTATTTT. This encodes CASSFGLVTDTQYF.

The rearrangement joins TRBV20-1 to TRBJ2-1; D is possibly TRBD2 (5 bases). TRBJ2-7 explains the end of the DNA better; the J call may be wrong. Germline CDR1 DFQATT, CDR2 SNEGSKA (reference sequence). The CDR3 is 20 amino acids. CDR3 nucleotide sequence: TGCAGTGCTAGAAGACTTAGGACTGGGATCGTAGGCGAAACCCGCTACGAGCAGTACTTC. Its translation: CSARRLRTGIVGETRYEQYF.

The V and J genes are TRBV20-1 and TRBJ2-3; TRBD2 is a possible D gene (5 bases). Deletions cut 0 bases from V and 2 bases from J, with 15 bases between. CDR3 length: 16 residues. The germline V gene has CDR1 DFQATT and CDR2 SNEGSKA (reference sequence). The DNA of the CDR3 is TGCAGTGCTAGAGACGGACTTTCCGAATACACAGATACGCAGTATTTT. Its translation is CSARDGLSEYTDTQYF.

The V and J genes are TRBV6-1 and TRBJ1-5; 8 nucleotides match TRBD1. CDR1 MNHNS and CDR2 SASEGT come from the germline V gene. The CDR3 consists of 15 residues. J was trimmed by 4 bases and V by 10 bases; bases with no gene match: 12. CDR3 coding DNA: TGTGCCACCGGACAGGGATCTTCCCTTAATCAGCCCCAGCATTTT. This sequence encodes CATGQGSSLNQPQHF.

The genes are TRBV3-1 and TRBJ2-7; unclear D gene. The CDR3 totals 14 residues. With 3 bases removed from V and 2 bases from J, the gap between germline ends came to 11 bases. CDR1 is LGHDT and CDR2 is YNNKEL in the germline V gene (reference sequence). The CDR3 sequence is CASSHPDRPYEQYF. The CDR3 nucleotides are TGTGCCAGCAGCCATCCTGATCGACCCTACGAGCAGTACTTC.

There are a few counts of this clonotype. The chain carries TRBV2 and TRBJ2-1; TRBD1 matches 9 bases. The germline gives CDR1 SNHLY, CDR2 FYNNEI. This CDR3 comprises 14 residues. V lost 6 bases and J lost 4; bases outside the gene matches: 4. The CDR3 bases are TGTGCCAGCAGCCCCGACAGGGGGTACAATGAGCAGTTCTTC. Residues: CASSPDRGYNEQFF.

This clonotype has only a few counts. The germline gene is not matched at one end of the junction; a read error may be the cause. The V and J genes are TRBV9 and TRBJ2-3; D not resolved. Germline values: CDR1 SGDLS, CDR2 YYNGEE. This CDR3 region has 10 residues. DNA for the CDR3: TGTGCCAGCAGCACCGATACGCAGTATTTT. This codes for CASSTDTQYF.

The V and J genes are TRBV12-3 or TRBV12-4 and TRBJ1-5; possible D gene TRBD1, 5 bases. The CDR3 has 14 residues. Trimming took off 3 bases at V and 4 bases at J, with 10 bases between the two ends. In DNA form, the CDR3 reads TGTGCCAGCAGTTTGCAGGGCCCGAATCAGCCCCAGCATTTT. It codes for CASSLQGPNQPQHF.

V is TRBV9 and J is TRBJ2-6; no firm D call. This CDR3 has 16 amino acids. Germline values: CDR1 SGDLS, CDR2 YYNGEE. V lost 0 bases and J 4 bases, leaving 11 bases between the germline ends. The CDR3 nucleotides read TGTGCCAGCAGCGTAGACCAAGGGCCCGGGGCCAACGTCCTGACTTTC. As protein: CASSVDQGPGANVLTF.

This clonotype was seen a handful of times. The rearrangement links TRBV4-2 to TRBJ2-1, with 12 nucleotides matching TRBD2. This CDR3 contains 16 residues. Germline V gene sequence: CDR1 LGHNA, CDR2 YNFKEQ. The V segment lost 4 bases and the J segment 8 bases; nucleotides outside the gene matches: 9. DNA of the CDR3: TGTGCCAGCAGCCGCCGACTAGCGGGGGATTCCGATGAGCAGTTCTTC. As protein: CASSRRLAGDSDEQFF.

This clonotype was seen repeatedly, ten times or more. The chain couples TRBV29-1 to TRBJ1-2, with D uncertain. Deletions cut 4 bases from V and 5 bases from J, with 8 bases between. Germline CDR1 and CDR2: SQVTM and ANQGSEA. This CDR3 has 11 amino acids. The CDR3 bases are TGCAGCGTTGGGAAGGGTTATGGCTACACCTTC. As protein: CSVGKGYGYTF.

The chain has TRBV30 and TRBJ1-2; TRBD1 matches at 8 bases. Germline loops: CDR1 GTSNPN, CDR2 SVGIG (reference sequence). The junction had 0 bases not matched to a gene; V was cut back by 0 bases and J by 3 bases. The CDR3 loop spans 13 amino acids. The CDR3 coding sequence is TGTGCCTGGAGTGTACAGGGGGACTATGGCTACACCTTC. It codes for CAWSVQGDYGYTF. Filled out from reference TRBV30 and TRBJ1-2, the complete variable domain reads SQTIHQWPATLVQPVGSPLSLECTVEGTSNPNLYWYRQAAGRGLQLLFYSVGIGQISSEVPQNLSASRPQDRQFILSSKKLLLSDSGFYLCAWSVQGDYGYTFGSGTRLTVV.

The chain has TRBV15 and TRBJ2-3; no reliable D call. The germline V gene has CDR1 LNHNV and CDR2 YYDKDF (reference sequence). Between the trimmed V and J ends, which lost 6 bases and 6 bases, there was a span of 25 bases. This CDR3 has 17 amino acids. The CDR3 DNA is TGTGCCACCAGTCCCCGGTCCCTAGAGCGATTCACGGATACGCAGTATTTT. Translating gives CATSPRSLERFTDTQYF. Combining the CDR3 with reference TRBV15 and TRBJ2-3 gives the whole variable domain DAMVIQNPRYQVTQFGKPVTLSCSQTLNHNVMYWYQQKSSQAPKLLFHYYDKDFNNEADTPDNFQSRRPNTSFCFLDIRSPGLGDTAMYLCATSPRSLERFTDTQYFGPGTRLTVL.